This T cell receptor beta chain was recorded in a study of neoadjuvant anti-PD-1 for oral cavity cancer. The table came from immunoSEQ multiplex PCR; TCRdb's copy has only in-frame clones and leaves some out. The sample gives fewer than 70,000 clones, more than 60% of which show up once; 2.6% is in the top ten. This clonotype originated in a person between 35 and 79 years old with oral cavity squamous cell carcinoma. The sample was PBMCs, taken before nivolumab (anti-PD-1) treatment.

CDR3 region: CASSESAGMNTGELFF. In DNA, the CDR3 is TGTGCCAGCAGTGAATCCGCAGGGATGAACACCGGGGAGCTGTTTTTT. The rearrangement links TRBV25-1 to TRBJ2-2, with a weak D call TRBD1 (5 bases). Deletions cut 1 base from V and 1 base from J, with 10 bases between. Germline CDR1 and CDR2: MGHDK and SYGVNS. The CDR3 sequence is 16 residues long.